This record looks at one T cell receptor beta chain sequence and its context. Its antigen remains undetermined. It has no much larger one-base neighbor in the sample; base qualities were not kept. Synthetic TCR analog templates were spiked into each PCR to estimate absolute template abundance from read counts. The immunoSEQ assay was used to amplify TCRbeta CDR3 regions from genomic DNA with bias-controlled V and J gene primers. Rearranged TCRbeta segments were sequenced at approximately 20X coverage. In the source study's methods: Clustering was used to correct sequencing errors, and CDR3s were annotated against IMGT to assign V, D and J genes. Only productive TCRbeta rearrangements were used in downstream analyses, excluding out-of-frame or stop-codon sequences. To compute clonality, Shannon entropy was normalized by the log of the number of unique productive sequences and then subtracted from one. Clones differing between time points or between blood and tumor were identified using Fisher's exact test with Benjamini-Hochberg correction, with an adjusted p below 0.01 applied as the threshold. This is the immuneACCESS table as TCRdb keeps it, with only in-frame sequences that have V and J called. A part of the clones is gone; compared with another copy, unresolved V genes explain less than half, and the rest is unexplained. V and J calls and clone size follow that table, whereas D and trimming were derived from the DNA. In all, the sample holds around 100,000 clones, and around nine tenths of those were seen once. The ten largest clones represent 1.5% to 2.5% of the sample.

V is cut by 8 bases and J by 10 bases, and the space between the germline ends is 11 bases. From the germline V gene, CDR1 is MNHEY and CDR2 is SVGAGI. The CDR3 runs 10 amino acids, cysteine and phenylalanine included. Only the CDR3 region is kept as DNA, spanning 30 bases read in frame from base 1. Read against the paper, the sample's time point label means: pretreatment peripheral blood. A cohort of some 29 patients with locally advanced or metastatic urothelial carcinoma, treated at Memorial Sloan Kettering on a trial protocol, was included. Peripheral blood mononuclear cells were collected from each patient pretreatment and during treatment, giving between 1 and 8 total time points per patient. The Qiagen DNeasy Blood extraction kit was used to purify genomic DNA from total PBMCs and tumor samples. PBMCs were collected pretreatment and during treatment, and were isolated and stored as previously described.

This sample stems from a study of PD-L1 blockade in urothelial cancer (dated by TCRdb to 2017 to 2019). The study in broad terms: All patients started therapy in the mid-2010s and received atezolizumab 1,200 mg intravenously every 3 weeks. About nine tenths of the roughly 30 patients were males with bladder-origin urothelial cancer, and about 60% of the 29 reported a prior smoking history. Patients had an ECOG performance status of 0 or 1 and had received between 0 and 3 prior chemotherapy regimens. Blood samples were analyzed at two time points: 3 weeks after treatment start (second dose) and 6 weeks after treatment start. Blood samples gave a median of about 130,000 T cells and roughly 83,000 unique TCRs, with a median clonality of around 0.074. An exploratory multi-omic analysis was conducted of the somatic, immune and clinical correlates of response to PD-L1 blockade with atezolizumab in urothelial cancer. Pretreatment tumor samples, along with matched peripheral blood collected serially before and after atezolizumab treatment, underwent TCR sequencing. Durable clinical benefit meant progression-free survival longer than 6 months, and TCR features were also tested against progression-free and overall survival. In the same patients, whole exome sequencing and RNA sequencing of pretreatment tumors were performed in addition to TCR sequencing. Durable clinical benefit was achieved by nine patients and was not achieved by 20 patients. Pretreatment blood TCR-seq was available for nearly 30 patients, at least one posttreatment blood collection was obtained for about 25 patients, and tumor TCR-seq was available for about 25 patients.

Overall study results and their limits: Improved progression-free and overall survival was found to be associated with pretreatment peripheral blood TCR clonality below the median. Patients with durable benefit showed greater expansion of tumor-associated TCR clones in peripheral blood 3 weeks after starting treatment (n = 22, p = 0.022). Small sample size (n ≈ 28) and many exploratory analyses mean the results are intended to be hypothesis-generating.

The chain joins TRBV6-5 to TRBJ1-1; the D gene is possibly TRBD1, with 6 bases matching. The sequences come from PBMCs, collected around atezolizumab (anti-PD-L1) treatment. The TCR comes from a man aged 55 to 70 with urothelial cancer. CDR3 protein: CASGGAGAFF. The nucleotides are TGTGCCAGCGGGGGGGCTGGAGCTTTCTTT.